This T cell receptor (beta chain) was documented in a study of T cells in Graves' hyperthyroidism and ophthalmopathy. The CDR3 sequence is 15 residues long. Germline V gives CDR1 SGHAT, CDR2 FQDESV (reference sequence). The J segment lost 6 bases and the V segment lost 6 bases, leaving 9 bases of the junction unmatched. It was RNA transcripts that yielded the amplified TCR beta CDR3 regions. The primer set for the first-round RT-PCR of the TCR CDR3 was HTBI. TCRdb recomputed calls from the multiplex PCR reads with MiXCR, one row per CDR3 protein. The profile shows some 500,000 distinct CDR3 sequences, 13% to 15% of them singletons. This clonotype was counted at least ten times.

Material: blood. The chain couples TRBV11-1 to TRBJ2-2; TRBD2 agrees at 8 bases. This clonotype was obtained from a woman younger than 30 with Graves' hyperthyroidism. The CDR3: CASSPGTREAGELFF. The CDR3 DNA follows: TGTGCCAGCAGTCCCGGGACTAGAGAGGCCGGGGAGCTGTTTTTT.